This T cell receptor beta chain derives from a study of vaccination and CD4 T cells after COVID-19. This CDR3 is built from 12 residues. V dropped 6 bases and J dropped 0 bases, with 5 bases sitting between them. Researchers used the Oncomine TCR Beta short-read assay to sequence DNA from cultured CD4+ T cells. TCRdb reanalysed the PCR reads using MiXCR and keeps one entry per CDR3 protein. Found here are more than 20,000 distinct CDR3 sequences, approximately 61% of them singletons; the top ten hold 3% to 4%. Treatment given: roughly nine-day PBMC culture with coronavirus spike peptide pools or control peptides (ViraFEST assay). Peptide pool stimulation in ViraFEST expanded antigen-specific T cells, whose TCRs were then sequenced. In the case of this clonotype: The antigen is unknown.

Material for sequencing was CD4+ T cells from blood, cultured in vitro. The clonotype was recovered from a human donor who had recovered from COVID-19. This chain joins TRBV12-3 or TRBV12-4 and TRBJ1-1; D not certain. CDR3 loop: CASRRMNTEAFF. The CDR3 nucleotides are TGTGCCAGCAGGCGGATGAACACTGAAGCTTTCTTT.